Listed below are T cell receptor beta chains from one sample, sequenced in a study of T-cell reconstitution after alpha-beta-depleted transplantation in children. TCRdb recomputed calls from the PCR reads with MiXCR, one row per CDR3 protein. The sample has about 600,000 distinct CDR3 sequences, around 13% seen once. This material consisted of PBMCs, mostly from graft donor cells, taken 360 days after TCRalphabeta/CD19-depleted stem cell transplant. The receptors here all came from a male patient between 5 and 17 years old who had a stem cell transplant for acute myeloid leukemia, so the T cells may come from the graft donor. Both conserved end residues are trimmed from each CDR3.

v_gene: TRBV6-4
j_gene: TRBJ2-1
CDR3aa: ASSTKKSSYNEQF

v_gene: TRBV6-6
j_gene: TRBJ1-1
CDR3aa: ASSATDRAEAF

v_gene: TRBV3-1
j_gene: TRBJ1-1
CDR3aa: ASSHRQGTEAF

v_gene: TRBV20-1
j_gene: TRBJ1-5
CDR3aa: CAREFRGLMNNQPQH

v_gene: TRBV28
j_gene: TRBJ2-3
CDR3aa: ASSFPRLEGTDTQY

v_gene: TRBV6-1
j_gene: TRBJ2-5
CDR3aa: ASNSLAGAVGQETQY

v_gene: TRBV28
j_gene: TRBJ2-1
CDR3aa: ASSLLLGGMYNEQF

v_gene: TRBV7-2
j_gene: TRBJ2-7
CDR3aa: ASSLVWGPTYEQY

v_gene: TRBV2
j_gene: TRBJ2-7
CDR3aa: ASSPGLAPPSSYEQY

v_gene: TRBV9
j_gene: TRBJ2-1
CDR3aa: ASSPRLAGGPPDEQF

v_gene: TRBV7-9
j_gene: TRBJ1-1
CDR3aa: ASSRLGPVNTEAF

v_gene: TRBV7-9
j_gene: TRBJ2-1
CDR3aa: ASSLGSGLVSYNEQF

v_gene: TRBV15
j_gene: TRBJ2-7
CDR3aa: ATSARTGLYEQY

v_gene: TRBV28
j_gene: TRBJ2-7
CDR3aa: ASSPRDRLPEQY

v_gene: TRBV29-1
j_gene: TRBJ2-7
CDR3aa: SVGRGQGAREQY

v_gene: TRBV29-1
j_gene: TRBJ2-3
CDR3aa: SVVGRGTDTQY

v_gene: TRBV7-9
j_gene: TRBJ2-7
CDR3aa: ASSPVAVLYEQY

v_gene: TRBV7-9
j_gene: TRBJ2-1
CDR3aa: ASSLSQGFYNEQF

v_gene: TRBV12-3/TRBV12-4
j_gene: TRBJ2-7
CDR3aa: ASTKGASGLLSSYEQY

v_gene: TRBV19
j_gene: TRBJ2-2
CDR3aa: ASSTLAGGWTGELF

v_gene: TRBV29-1
j_gene: TRBJ2-4
CDR3aa: SVEGGGKNIQY

v_gene: TRBV29-1
j_gene: TRBJ2-1
CDR3aa: SVLPGTPYEQF

v_gene: TRBV12-3/TRBV12-4
j_gene: TRBJ2-3
CDR3aa: ASSFVGVGTDTQY

v_gene: TRBV6-2/TRBV6-3
j_gene: TRBJ2-7
CDR3aa: ASSSLLLAGAYEQY

v_gene: TRBV28
j_gene: TRBJ1-2
CDR3aa: ASSFKPLAYGYT

v_gene: TRBV29-1
j_gene: TRBJ2-7
CDR3aa: SVEGTSGSGLSYEQY

v_gene: TRBV20-1
j_gene: TRBJ2-4
CDR3aa: SASAGSGRNIQY

v_gene: TRBV5-1
j_gene: TRBJ2-7
CDR3aa: ASSLDRVYEQY

v_gene: TRBV20-1
j_gene: TRBJ2-1
CDR3aa: SAVRRDLSYNEQF

v_gene: TRBV12-3/TRBV12-4
j_gene: TRBJ2-1
CDR3aa: ASATGKSSEQF

v_gene: TRBV28
j_gene: TRBJ1-5
CDR3aa: ASSLRGGTINQPQH

v_gene: TRBV4-3
j_gene: TRBJ2-7
CDR3aa: ASSQAPYYEQY

v_gene: TRBV5-1
j_gene: TRBJ2-1
CDR3aa: ASSFGRDIANNEQF

v_gene: TRBV6-6
j_gene: TRBJ2-1
CDR3aa: ATQSQGNEQF

v_gene: TRBV7-6
j_gene: TRBJ2-3
CDR3aa: ASSLVSVSDTQY

v_gene: TRBV28
j_gene: TRBJ1-3
CDR3aa: ASSLWVTDGNTIY

v_gene: TRBV4-2
j_gene: TRBJ2-7
CDR3aa: ASSQEMGGEHVWSYEQY

v_gene: TRBV3-1
j_gene: TRBJ2-6
CDR3aa: ASSLYKSGANVLT

v_gene: TRBV27
j_gene: TRBJ2-2
CDR3aa: ASSSQATSGGELF

v_gene: TRBV28
j_gene: TRBJ2-7
CDR3aa: ASSLWRGQRGYEQY

v_gene: TRBV20-1
j_gene: TRBJ2-3
CDR3aa: SVSGLAGDSTDTQY

v_gene: TRBV20-1
j_gene: TRBJ1-1
CDR3aa: SASIWGDTEAF

v_gene: TRBV4-2
j_gene: TRBJ2-3
CDR3aa: ASSQGLSGTFTDTQY

v_gene: TRBV21-1
j_gene: TRBJ2-7
CDR3aa: ASSPSGTGFLEQY

v_gene: TRBV29-1
j_gene: TRBJ2-2
CDR3aa: SGLGPGTGELF

v_gene: TRBV5-1
j_gene: TRBJ2-3
CDR3aa: ASSFPTGITDTQY

v_gene: TRBV29-1
j_gene: TRBJ2-7
CDR3aa: SVEDRGGYEQY

v_gene: TRBV7-3
j_gene: TRBJ1-1
CDR3aa: ASSLYRGGNTEAF

v_gene: TRBV29-1
j_gene: TRBJ2-3
CDR3aa: SVMGRGTDTQY

v_gene: TRBV6-1
j_gene: TRBJ2-3
CDR3aa: ASSGKGFPADTQY

v_gene: TRBV7-9
j_gene: TRBJ2-3
CDR3aa: ASSQTGWVDTQY

v_gene: TRBV4-3
j_gene: TRBJ2-7
CDR3aa: ASSQDRTGTYEQY

v_gene: TRBV18
j_gene: TRBJ1-1
CDR3aa: ASSPLGAQGEAF